The present TCR beta chain was sequenced within a study of shared clonotypes between healthy human individuals. Whole-study results and caveats: Estimated richness was generally greater in naive than memory subsets.

Positive CCR7 selection of CD45RO-negative cells yielded the naive CD8 cells, and terminally differentiated effector memory CD45RA+ cells were excluded. The donor population consisted of healthy HIV-negative adults with no recent acute infections or vaccinations. Each sample came from a Caucasian adult donor living in Nashville, Tennessee. Germline CDR1 reads MNHEY; CDR2 reads SMNVEV (reference sequence). The CDR3 has 12 amino acids. V gave up 1 base and J gave up 7 bases, with 4 bases separating them. The authors' processing: Sequence data from immunoSEQ were junction-only and lacked quality scores; consequently, filtering differed. Assay: immunoSEQ multiplex PCR; the TCRdb copy retains only in-frame clones and omits some. That table furnishes V, J and clone size, whereas the DNA furnished D and trimming. The table has about 600,000 clones, less than 97% seen once. On this clone itself: Antigen unknown. Other DNA variants within this sample encode the same CDR3.

This rearrangement joins TRBV27 to TRBJ2-2; D unresolved. This receptor was obtained from a woman aged 25 to 39 in good health. Material for sequencing was naive CD8+ T cells sorted from blood. The CDR3: CASSLFGGELFF. In DNA, the CDR3 is TGTGCCAGCAGTTTATTCGGCGGGGAGCTGTTTTTT.